The 3 T cell receptor beta chains given below trace back to one sample, sequenced in a study of cytomegalovirus exposure and HLA in healthy donors. 13 Jbeta primers and 60 Vbeta primers were used for the PCR. Assay used: immunoSEQ multiplex PCR; TCRdb lists only in-frame clones, some missing. The table has some 150,000 clones, less than 80% seen once; the top ten hold 2.1%. Material for sequencing was PBMCs. The receptor set was obtained from a man in his forties or fifties in good health and CMV-seronegative.

This clone was observed a handful of times. The chain is built from TRBV29-1 and TRBJ2-7; weak D call: TRBD1 (6 bases). Germline loops: CDR1 SQVTM, CDR2 ANQGSEA. There are 13 residues in the CDR3. V gave up 4 bases and J gave up 6 bases, with 16 bases separating them. CDR3 in amino acids: CSVVDYPGAEQYF. Written as DNA, the CDR3 is TGCAGCGTTGTCGACTACCCAGGGGCCGAGCAGTACTTC.

The V and J genes are TRBV5-1 and TRBJ2-2; 10 bases map to TRBD2. V was pared by 4 bases and J by 0 bases, with 3 bases of the junction left unmatched. The CDR3 spans 16 residues. Germline CDR1 is SGHRS and CDR2 is YFSETQ. The CDR3 nucleotides read TGCGCCAGCAGCCCGGGACTAGCGACGAACACCGGGGAGCTGTTTTTT. Amino acids: CASSPGLATNTGELFF.

Within the sample, this clone is medium-sized. V usage is TRBV15 and J usage is TRBJ2-2; TRBD2 agrees at 9 bases. CDR3 length: 16 residues. Germline V gene data show CDR1 as LNHNV and CDR2 as YYDKDF (reference sequence). J was trimmed by 3 bases and V by 7 bases; bases with no gene match: 9. The CDR3 loop reads CATTTSLAGHTGELFF. In DNA, the CDR3 is TGTGCCACCACAACCTCTCTAGCGGGACACACCGGGGAGCTGTTTTTT.